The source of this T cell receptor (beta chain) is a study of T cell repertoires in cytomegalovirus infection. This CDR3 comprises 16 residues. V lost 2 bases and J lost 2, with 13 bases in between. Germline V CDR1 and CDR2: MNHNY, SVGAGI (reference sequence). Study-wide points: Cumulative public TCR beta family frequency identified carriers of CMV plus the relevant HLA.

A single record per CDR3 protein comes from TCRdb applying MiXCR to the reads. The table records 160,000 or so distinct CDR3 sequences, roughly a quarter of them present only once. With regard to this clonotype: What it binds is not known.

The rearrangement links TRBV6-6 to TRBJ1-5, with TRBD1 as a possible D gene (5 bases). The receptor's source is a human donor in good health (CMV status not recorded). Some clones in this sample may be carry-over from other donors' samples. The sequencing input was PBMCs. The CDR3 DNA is TGTGCCAGCAGTTACCACCAGGAAGGGGGCAATCAGCCCCAGCATTTT. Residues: CASSYHQEGGNQPQHF.